This entry lists 20 T cell receptor beta chains sequenced from one sample in a study of beta chain features in type 1 diabetes. The sequenced template was cDNA made from the entire isolated RNA. TCRdb's table, derived via immunoSEQ multiplex PCR, lists solely in-frame clones and lacks some. The sample holds 350,000 to 400,000 clones, around 12% seen once. Study-level findings and limits: People with Type 1 diabetes carried modestly yet significantly shorter TCRB CDR3s in all four CD4+ subsets.

For these TCRs, the target antigens are not known. Sequenced input: naive CD4+ T cells from blood. These TCRs come from a young woman with type 1 diabetes.

This chain joins TRBV11-2 and TRBJ2-2; D is possibly TRBD1 (5 bases). The ends were cut back, 5 bases at V and 5 bases at J, with 12 bases in the middle. The CDR3 consists of 14 residues. CDR1 SGHAT and CDR2 FQNNGV come from the germline V gene. The CDR3: CASSMQDSTGELFF. DNA for the CDR3: TGTGCCAGCAGCATGCAAGACAGTACCGGGGAGCTGTTTTTT.

The rearrangement uses TRBV6-1 and TRBJ2-7; the D gene is possibly TRBD2 (6 bases). CDR1 is MNHNS and CDR2 is SASEGT in the germline V gene. The CDR3 is 12 amino acids. V lost 6 bases, J lost 11 bases, and 17 bases lay in between. Written as DNA, the CDR3 is TGTGCCAGCAGCGGACCTGGGGAGGAGGAGTACTTC. Its translation is CASSGPGEEEYF.

This CDR3 reads CAWSRTGAGELFF. CDR3 nucleotide sequence: TGTGCCTGGAGTAGAACAGGGGCCGGGGAGCTGTTTTTT. The chain couples TRBV30 to TRBJ2-2, with 7 bases fitting TRBD1. The CDR3 is 13 residues long. Germline V gene sequence: CDR1 GTSNPN, CDR2 SVGIG (reference sequence). The junction had 3 bases not matched to a gene; V was cut back by 2 bases and J by 6 bases.

This clone appeared a few times. V gene TRBV7-9 combines with J gene TRBJ1-2; TRBD1 matches 9 bases. This CDR3 has 15 residues. J lost 0 bases, V lost 5 bases, and 4 bases had no gene match. Looked up from germline, CDR1 is SEHNR and CDR2 is FQNEAQ (reference sequence). The CDR3 DNA is TGTGCCAGCAGCCTAGGGACAGGGACTAACTATGGCTACACCTTC. Its translation: CASSLGTGTNYGYTF.

This chain joins TRBV5-6 and TRBJ1-2; D is unresolved. V gave up 1 base and J gave up 6 bases, with 13 bases separating them. Germline lookup yields CDR1 SGHDT and CDR2 YYEEEE. The CDR3 has 14 residues. CDR3 sequence (DNA): TGTGCCAGCAGCTTGAGGATCAGGCCCAATGGCTACACCTTC. Protein: CASSLRIRPNGYTF.

This clone turned up a few times. The CDR3 reads CATGGATNTGELFF. CDR3 bases: TGTGCCACCGGGGGAGCGACGAACACCGGGGAGCTGTTTTTT. The rearrangement links TRBV7-2 to TRBJ2-2; D might be TRBD2 (6 bases). This CDR3 has 14 amino acids. The germline V gene encodes CDR1 SGHTA and CDR2 FQGNSA. V was trimmed by 10 bases and J by 0 bases, leaving 12 bases between them.

The chain has TRBV9 and TRBJ2-1, with D hard to call. With 7 bases removed from V and 8 bases from J, the gap between germline ends came to 22 bases. Germline V gives CDR1 SGDLS, CDR2 YYNGEE. This CDR3 is built from 15 residues. CDR3 nucleotide sequence: TGTGCCAGCTCGGTAGATGTGGGCACGTTCGATGAGCAGTTCTTC. Translating gives CASSVDVGTFDEQFF.

CDR3 nucleotide sequence: TGTGCCACCAGCCGACTAGCGGGAGGCGAGACCCAGTACTTC. It encodes CATSRLAGGETQYF. The chain has TRBV15 and TRBJ2-5; 13 bases align to TRBD2. V trimming: 5 bases; J trimming: 5 bases; junction bases outside the gene matches: 2. CDR1 LNHNV and CDR2 YYDKDF come from the germline V gene (reference sequence). The length of the CDR3 is 14 residues.

About this clone itself: Additional DNA sequences in this sample encode the identical CDR3. CDR3 coding DNA: TGCGCCAGCAGCTTGGAACAGAACACTGAAGCTTTCTTT. Translating it yields CASSLEQNTEAFF. V gene TRBV5-1 combines with J gene TRBJ1-1; D uncertain. V was shortened by 0 bases and J by 1 base, with 4 bases between the two germline ends. This CDR3 region has 13 residues. In germline, CDR1 is SGHRS, CDR2 YFSETQ.

This chain uses TRBV5-1 with TRBJ2-7; 7 positions match TRBD1. CDR1 is SGHRS and CDR2 is YFSETQ in the germline V gene. Trimming at V came to 4 bases and at J to 2 bases, leaving 9 bases not matched to a gene. This CDR3 has 15 amino acids. CDR3 sequence (DNA): TGCGCCAGCAGCCCTCGTGGGGACAGACCCTACGAGCAGTACTTC. Translation gives CASSPRGDRPYEQYF.

The rearrangement uses TRBV15 and TRBJ1-5; perhaps TRBD1 as D (6 bases). CDR1 and CDR2 (germline): LNHNV, YYDKDF (reference sequence). The CDR3 is made up of 13 amino acids. Trimming stripped 8 bases from V and 6 bases from J, with 14 bases between. The CDR3 sequence is CATVQGSGQPQHF. CDR3 sequence (DNA): TGTGCCACCGTACAGGGATCGGGTCAGCCCCAGCATTTT.

This clone has only a few counts. The rearrangement links TRBV19 to TRBJ2-7, with D unresolved. The CDR3 has 14 residues. In germline, CDR1 is LNHDA, CDR2 SQIVND (reference sequence). V dropped 6 bases and J dropped 5 bases, with 17 bases sitting between them. CDR3 in amino acids: CASSQARSHHEQYF. In nucleotides, the CDR3 is TGTGCCAGTAGCCAGGCACGCAGCCACCACGAGCAGTACTTC.

This chain connects TRBV2 to TRBJ1-2; 9 nucleotides match TRBD1. CDR1 SNHLY and CDR2 FYNNEI come from the germline V gene. V shed 9 bases and J 3 bases; nucleotides not matched to a gene: 5. The CDR3 runs 13 residues. In DNA, the CDR3 is TGTGCCAGTAAACAGGGGGCGGACTATGGCTACACCTTC. It translates to CASKQGADYGYTF.

In its sample, this clone was seen a few times. The CDR3 spells CAWRPGGSSYEQYF. The CDR3 coding sequence is TGTGCCTGGAGGCCCGGCGGGAGCTCCTACGAGCAGTACTTC. The chain joins TRBV30 to TRBJ2-7, with TRBD2 identical over 7 bases. V lost 3 bases to trimming and J lost 0 bases; unmatched junction nucleotides: 5. Looked up from germline, CDR1 is GTSNPN and CDR2 is SVGIG (reference sequence). The CDR3 consists of 14 residues.

The chain combines TRBV6-6 with TRBJ1-4; TRBD1 agrees at 7 bases. V lost 10 bases and J lost 5; bases outside the gene matches: 10. Germline-derived CDR1 and CDR2 are MNHNY and SVGAGI (reference sequence). This CDR3 contains 14 residues. CDR3 in amino acids: CATSRDSGNEKLFF. The CDR3 DNA reads as TGTGCCACCTCAAGGGACAGTGGGAATGAAAAACTGTTTTTT.

This clone occurred a few times. The chain links TRBV19 to TRBJ2-5; maybe TRBD2 (5 bases). Between the trimmed V and J ends, which lost 4 bases and 7 bases, there was a span of 13 bases. The CDR3 is 13 residues long. Germline lookup yields CDR1 LNHDA and CDR2 SQIVND (reference sequence). DNA for the CDR3: TGTGCCAGTAGTACCGGGGAGTATAGGACCCAGTACTTC. It specifies CASSTGEYRTQYF.

This clone was detected a few times. The rearrangement joins TRBV7-2 to TRBJ1-5; 9 bases agree with TRBD1. V lost 5 bases to trimming and J lost 5 bases; unmatched junction nucleotides: 10. Germline assignment: CDR1 SGHTA and CDR2 FQGNSA. This CDR3 has 16 amino acids. The CDR3 DNA is TGTGCCAGCAGCCAATACGGGGACAGGGTATATCAGCCCCAGCATTTT. Translating gives CASSQYGDRVYQPQHF.

This clone has only a few counts. The chain joins TRBV19 to TRBJ1-5; TRBD1 matches at 9 bases. This CDR3 is 14 amino acids long. Germline CDR1 is LNHDA and CDR2 is SQIVND (reference sequence). V shed 2 bases and J 6 bases; nucleotides not matched to a gene: 2. In DNA, the CDR3 is TGTGCCAGTAGTATAACAGGGGGCAGTCAGCCCCAGCATTTT. Translating gives CASSITGGSQPQHF.

This chain joins TRBV25-1 and TRBJ2-2; tentative D call: TRBD1 (5 bases). Germline V gene data show CDR1 as MGHDK and CDR2 as SYGVNS. The CDR3 sequence is 13 residues long. Trimming cost V 6 bases and J 6 bases, with 11 bases left between them. In nucleotides, the CDR3 is TGTGCCAGCAGCGCCACAGGACCCGGGGAGCTGTTTTTT. This sequence encodes CASSATGPGELFF. Filled out from reference TRBV25-1 and TRBJ2-2, the complete variable domain reads EADIYQTPRYLVIGTGKKITLECSQTMGHDKMYWYQQDPGMELHLIHYSYGVNSTEKGDLSSESTVSRIRTEHFPLTLESARPSHTSQYLCASSATGPGELFFGEGSRLTVL.

This clone has only a few counts. The rearrangement links TRBV29-1 to TRBJ2-3; D may be TRBD2 (5 bases). The germline V gene encodes CDR1 SQVTM and CDR2 ANQGSEA. Trimming took 3 bases from V and 2 from J, leaving 6 bases between them. The CDR3 contains 12 residues. The CDR3 reads CSVDGDTDTQYF. CDR3 nucleotides: TGCAGCGTTGACGGGGACACAGATACGCAGTATTTT.